This T cell receptor beta chain stems from a study of T cell clones after liver transplantation. Clones were sequenced by immunoSEQ multiplex PCR, and TCRdb holds only the in-frame ones, with some missing. The profile shows about 99,000 clones, around 84% of them singletons. The V gene's germline CDR1 is WNHNN and CDR2 SYGVQD (reference sequence). The CDR3 runs 13 residues. The V end lost 2 bases, the J end lost 9 bases, and 13 bases lay between the germline ends. This material consisted of CD4+ T cells from blood, taken around 44 months after liver transplant. This clonotype was obtained from a human patient who received a liver transplant. Some T cells may have originated in the graft donor. V gene TRBV10-1 combines with J gene TRBJ1-1; no firm D call. CDR3 bases: TGCGCCAGCAGTGAGCTCCGATCCGGGCAAGCTTTCTTT. Amino acid sequence: CASSELRSGQAFF.